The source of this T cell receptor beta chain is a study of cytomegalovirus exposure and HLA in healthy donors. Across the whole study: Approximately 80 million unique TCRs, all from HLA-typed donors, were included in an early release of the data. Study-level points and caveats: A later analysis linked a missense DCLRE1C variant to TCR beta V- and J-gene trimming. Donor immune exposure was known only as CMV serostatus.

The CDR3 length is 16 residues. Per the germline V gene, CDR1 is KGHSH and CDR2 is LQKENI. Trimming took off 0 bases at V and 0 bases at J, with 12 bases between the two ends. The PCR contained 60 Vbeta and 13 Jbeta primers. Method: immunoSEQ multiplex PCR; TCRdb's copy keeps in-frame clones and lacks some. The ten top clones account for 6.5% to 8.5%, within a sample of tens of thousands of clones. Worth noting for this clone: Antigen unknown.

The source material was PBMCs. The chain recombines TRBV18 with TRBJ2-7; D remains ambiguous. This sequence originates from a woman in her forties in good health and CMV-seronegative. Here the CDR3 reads CASSPPGLPSSYEQYF. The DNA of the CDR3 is TGTGCCAGCTCACCACCGGGTTTGCCTAGCTCCTACGAGCAGTACTTC.